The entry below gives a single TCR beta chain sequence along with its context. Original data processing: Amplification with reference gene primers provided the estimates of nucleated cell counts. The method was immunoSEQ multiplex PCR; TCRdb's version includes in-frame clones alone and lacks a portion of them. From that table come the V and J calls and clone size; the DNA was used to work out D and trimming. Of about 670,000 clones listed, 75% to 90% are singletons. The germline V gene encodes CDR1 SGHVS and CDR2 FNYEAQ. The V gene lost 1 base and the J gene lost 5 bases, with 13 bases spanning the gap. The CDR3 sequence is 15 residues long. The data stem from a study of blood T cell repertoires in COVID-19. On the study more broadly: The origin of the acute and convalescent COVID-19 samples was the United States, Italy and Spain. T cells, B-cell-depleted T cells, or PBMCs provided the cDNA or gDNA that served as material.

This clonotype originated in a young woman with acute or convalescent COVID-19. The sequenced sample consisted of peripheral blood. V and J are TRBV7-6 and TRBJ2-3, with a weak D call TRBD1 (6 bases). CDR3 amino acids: CASSLGWTEGDTQYF. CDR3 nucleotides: TGTGCCAGCAGCTTAGGGTGGACAGAGGGAGATACGCAGTATTTT.